One and the same sample provided the 27 T cell receptor beta chains below, sequenced in a study of identical twins. TCRdb reanalysed the 5' RACE reads using MiXCR and keeps one entry per CDR3 protein. The sample consists of around 960,000 distinct CDR3 sequences, about 12% of them appearing once. The sample was also reused in another study, on yellow fever vaccine responses in identical twins.

Material: PBMCs. These receptors were taken from a woman aged 18-29 years in good health.

This sequence joins TRBV6-1 and TRBJ2-3; 7 bases fit TRBD1. CDR3 length: 16 amino acids. Germline V lookup: CDR1 MNHNS, CDR2 SASEGT. The V gene end was trimmed by 6 bases and the J gene end by 4 bases; junction bases not matched to a gene: 13. CDR3 region: CASRPGTVPWADTQYF. The CDR3 nucleotides are TGTGCCAGCAGACCCGGGACAGTTCCCTGGGCAGATACGCAGTATTTT.

This chain joins TRBV2 and TRBJ1-2; D gene ambiguous. V shed 0 bases and J shed 0 bases, with 8 bases lying between them. The CDR3 extends over 15 amino acids. Germline assignment: CDR1 SNHLY and CDR2 FYNNEI. As DNA, the CDR3 is TGTGCCAGCAGTGAAGCGTCAACAGCTAACTATGGCTACACCTTC. Protein sequence: CASSEASTANYGYTF. Full variable domain (outside the CDR3, taken from reference TRBV2 and TRBJ1-2): EPEVTQTPSHQVTQMGQEVILRCVPISNHLYFYWYRQILGQKVEFLVSFYNNEISEKSEIFDDQFSVERPDGSNFTLKIRSTKLEDSAMYFCASSEASTANYGYTFGSGTRLTVV.

This clonotype was picked up many times. The rearrangement links TRBV29-1 to TRBJ2-7; TRBD1 might be the D (5 bases). V was pared by 5 bases and J by 0 bases, with 8 bases between. The V gene's germline CDR1 is SQVTM and CDR2 ANQGSEA. This CDR3 contains 12 residues. The CDR3 loop is CSVSGYSYEQYF. Written as DNA, the CDR3 is TGCAGCGTTTCAGGGTACTCCTACGAGCAGTACTTC.

This clonotype has only one observation. The DNA for the CDR3 is TGTGCCAGCGGGACACTTTATAGCAATCAGCCCCAGCATTTT. It yields the protein CASGTLYSNQPQHF. The chain links TRBV2 to TRBJ1-5; perhaps TRBD1 as D (6 bases). From germline, CDR1 is SNHLY and CDR2 FYNNEI. V lost 8 bases to trimming and J lost 0 bases, with 11 bases between them. The CDR3 totals 14 residues.

This clonotype was counted many times. Here the CDR3 reads CSARASGRGATGELFF. The DNA of the CDR3 is TGCAGTGCTAGAGCTAGCGGGAGGGGAGCAACCGGGGAGCTGTTTTTT. V is TRBV20-1 and J is TRBJ2-2, with 12 bases aligning to TRBD2. From germline, CDR1 is DFQATT and CDR2 SNEGSKA (reference sequence). The CDR3 contains 16 residues. The trim removed 1 base at V and 5 bases at J, leaving 5 bases unmatched.

Only a few counts were recorded for this clonotype. The rearrangement joins TRBV24-1 to TRBJ1-2; 7 nucleotides line up with TRBD1. The CDR3 is 15 residues long. The V gene's germline CDR1 is KGHDR and CDR2 SFDVKD. The V and J ends lost 4 bases and 1 base, in that order; junction bases with no gene match: 5. The CDR3 region has the DNA TGTGCCACCAGTGACCGTACAGGGGATAACTATGGCTACACCTTC. Translating gives CATSDRTGDNYGYTF.

The sample holds many counts of this clonotype. The rearrangement joins TRBV7-2 to TRBJ1-1; no clear D. V was clipped by 1 base and J by 6 bases, with 15 bases between them. CDR1 and CDR2 (germline): SGHTA, FQGNSA. CDR3 length: 15 amino acids. This CDR3 reads CASSLGAENGPEAFF. CDR3 bases: TGTGCCAGCAGCTTAGGAGCGGAGAACGGCCCTGAAGCTTTCTTT.

This clonotype turned up a few times. The V and J genes are TRBV2 and TRBJ2-5; 7 positions match TRBD1. J gave up 2 bases and V 3 bases, and 3 bases lay outside the gene matches. This CDR3 region has 14 residues. Germline loops: CDR1 SNHLY, CDR2 FYNNEI. The CDR3 spells CASSDPGQQETQYF. The CDR3 DNA reads as TGTGCCAGCAGTGACCCGGGACAGCAAGAGACCCAGTACTTC. Supplemented by reference TRBV2 and TRBJ2-5, the full variable domain reads EPEVTQTPSHQVTQMGQEVILRCVPISNHLYFYWYRQILGQKVEFLVSFYNNEISEKSEIFDDQFSVERPDGSNFTLKIRSTKLEDSAMYFCASSDPGQQETQYFGPGTRLLVL.

This clonotype has a count of ten or more. The CDR3 region is CASRVSSGANVLTF. Here the CDR3 DNA reads TGTGCCAGCAGAGTAAGCTCTGGGGCCAACGTCCTGACTTTC. The chain links TRBV12-3 or TRBV12-4 to TRBJ2-6; D gene unclear. The CDR3 totals 14 residues. With 6 bases removed from V and 0 bases from J, the gap between germline ends came to 6 bases.

This clonotype was detected ten times or more. This rearrangement joins TRBV2 to TRBJ2-1; D uncertain. The CDR3 length is 10 residues. Between the trimmed V and J ends, which lost 7 bases and 6 bases, there was a span of 4 bases. Germline V gives CDR1 SNHLY, CDR2 FYNNEI. In nucleotides, the CDR3 is TGTGCCAGCATCCGCAATGAGCAGTTCTTC. This codes for CASIRNEQFF.

This clonotype was found a few times. This CDR3 reads CASSHRGGSNEQYV. DNA for the CDR3: TGTGCCAGCAGCCACCGGGGAGGGAGCAACGAGCAGTACGTC. The gene calls are TRBV3-1 and TRBJ2-7, with 7 bases fitting TRBD2. The germline V gene encodes CDR1 LGHDT and CDR2 YNNKEL (reference sequence). Trimming at V came to 3 bases and at J to 5 bases, leaving 7 bases not matched to a gene. The CDR3 totals 14 residues.

This clonotype was seen a handful of times. This chain uses TRBV9 with TRBJ2-7; D is possibly TRBD2 (5 bases). With 0 bases removed from V and 3 bases from J, the gap between germline ends came to 16 bases. Germline V gives CDR1 SGDLS, CDR2 YYNGEE. The length of the CDR3 is 16 residues. The CDR3 loop reads CASSVDAVTTYYEQYF. CDR3 sequence (DNA): TGTGCCAGCAGCGTAGATGCAGTGACTACCTACTACGAGCAGTACTTC.

This clonotype came up a few times. This may arise from a read error, as a much more abundant clone is one base away. V usage is TRBV12-3 or TRBV12-4 and J usage is TRBJ1-2; a weak D match, TRBD1 (5 bases). Trimming removed 5 bases from V and 6 bases from J, with 7 bases in between. CDR3 size: 11 residues. The CDR3 nucleotides read TGTGCCAGCAGTCGGGGCAATGGCTACACCTTC. Translated: CASSRGNGYTF.

The chain links TRBV6-5 to TRBJ2-2; D perhaps matches TRBD1 (5 bases). Germline CDR1 MNHEY, CDR2 SVGAGI. The ends were cut back, 2 bases at V and 1 base at J, with 14 bases in the middle. This CDR3 spans 17 amino acids. The CDR3 is CASSYARAGLNTGELFF. The CDR3 bases are TGTGCCAGCAGTTACGCTAGGGCAGGGCTGAACACCGGGGAGCTGTTTTTT.

The chain joins TRBV12-3 or TRBV12-4 to TRBJ2-2; 9 bases are a match to TRBD2. Germline trimming cut 3 bases from V and 9 bases from J; bases unmatched to any gene: 5. This CDR3 contains 14 residues. As DNA, the CDR3 is TGTGCCAGCAGTTTTGTGCGGGAGGGCCGGGAGCTGTTTTTT. This gives the protein CASSFVREGRELFF.

This chain joins TRBV5-1 and TRBJ2-2; a weak D match, TRBD2 (6 bases). The CDR3 runs 16 residues. Germline V gene sequence: CDR1 SGHRS, CDR2 YFSETQ. Trimming removed 1 base at V and 3 bases at J, with 13 bases between. CDR3 in amino acids: CASSLFGGADTGELFF. In DNA form, the CDR3 reads TGCGCCAGCAGCTTGTTTGGAGGGGCGGACACCGGGGAGCTGTTTTTT.

This clonotype was counted a few times. This chain links TRBV6-1 with TRBJ2-3, with 8 bases matching TRBD2. Losses at the gene ends were 10 bases for V and 3 bases for J; bases not matched to a gene: 12. Looked up from germline, CDR1 is MNHNS and CDR2 is SASEGT. The CDR3 consists of 15 residues. The CDR3 DNA is TGTGCCACCCAAGACGGGGGGGCCGGGACAGATACGCAGTATTTT. Encoded protein: CATQDGGAGTDTQYF.

This chain's CDR3 is CASSAFRVETQYF. CDR3 bases: TGTGCCAGCAGTGCTTTCAGGGTCGAGACCCAGTACTTC. V and J are TRBV6-1 and TRBJ2-5; D is possibly TRBD1 (5 bases). The CDR3 has 13 residues. Trimming took off 4 bases at V and 5 bases at J, with 11 bases between the two ends. From germline, CDR1 is MNHNS and CDR2 SASEGT.

The genes are TRBV5-1 and TRBJ2-5; 8 bases are a match to TRBD2. J was trimmed by 2 bases and V by 0 bases; bases with no gene match: 3. Per the germline V gene, CDR1 is SGHRS and CDR2 is YFSETQ. The CDR3 totals 15 residues. This CDR3 is CASSLAPGGQETQYF. The CDR3 DNA sequence: TGCGCCAGCAGCTTGGCCCCGGGGGGGCAAGAGACCCAGTACTTC.

The chain links TRBV27 to TRBJ2-7; possible D gene TRBD2, 5 bases. The CDR3 runs 11 residues. Germline V gene data show CDR1 as MNHEY and CDR2 as SMNVEV (reference sequence). The ends were cut back, 8 bases at V and 6 bases at J, with 11 bases in the middle. The CDR3 coding sequence is TGTGCCAGCGGGAGAAGTTTCGAGCAGTACTTC. It yields the protein CASGRSFEQYF.

This clonotype was counted at least ten times. The CDR3 protein is CASSPGTYSTDTQYF. In DNA form, the CDR3 reads TGTGCCAGCAGCCCCGGGACATATAGCACAGATACGCAGTATTTT. The chain carries TRBV6-1 and TRBJ2-3; TRBD1 is a possible D gene (6 bases). CDR3 length: 15 residues. Germline V gene data show CDR1 as MNHNS and CDR2 as SASEGT. The germline V and J ends were trimmed by 6 bases and 0 bases, with 13 bases remaining between them.

V gene TRBV19 combines with J gene TRBJ2-3, with 11 bases aligning to TRBD2. CDR1 is LNHDA and CDR2 is SQIVND in the germline V gene (reference sequence). The V and J ends lost 10 bases and 1 base, in that order; junction bases with no gene match: 7. CDR3 length: 15 residues. The CDR3 nucleotides read TGTGCCACCTCGGTAGCGGGAGGGGGCACAGATACGCAGTATTTT. It translates to CATSVAGGGTDTQYF.

The rearrangement uses TRBV2 and TRBJ1-1, with D possibly TRBD1 on 5 matching bases. The V gene's germline CDR1 is SNHLY and CDR2 FYNNEI. V lost 6 bases and J lost 6, with 29 bases in between. The CDR3 is 18 amino acids. DNA of the CDR3: TGTGCCAGCAGCAAGCAAGTCGCGGGGGGGAGTCAGTTCGCTGAAGCTTTCTTT. Its translation: CASSKQVAGGSQFAEAFF.

This CDR3 is CSAYTGLNTEAFF. The CDR3 DNA reads TGCAGTGCCTATACAGGGTTGAACACTGAAGCTTTCTTT. This rearrangement joins TRBV20-1 to TRBJ1-1; maybe TRBD1 (6 bases). Germline V gene sequence: CDR1 DFQATT, CDR2 SNEGSKA (reference sequence). Trimming removed 6 bases from V and 0 bases from J, with 11 bases in between. CDR3 length: 13 amino acids.

This clonotype has just a few counts. This chain connects TRBV7-2 to TRBJ1-4, with no clear D. The V end was cut by 5 bases, the J end by 7 bases, with 14 bases between. The germline V gene encodes CDR1 SGHTA and CDR2 FQGNSA. The CDR3 length is 14 residues. The CDR3 here is CASSPTWSGEKLFF. CDR3 nucleotides: TGTGCCAGCAGCCCGACCTGGAGTGGTGAAAAACTGTTTTTT.

The chain combines TRBV5-6 with TRBJ2-7; D is unresolved. CDR3 length equals 12 residues. The ends were cut back, 2 bases at V and 9 bases at J, with 12 bases in the middle. Germline assignment: CDR1 SGHDT and CDR2 YYEEEE. CDR3 DNA: TGTGCCAGCAGCTTCAGGCTCGGCGGGCAGTACGTC. Protein product: CASSFRLGGQYV.

The chain links TRBV6-1 to TRBJ1-2; D gene ambiguous. V dropped 1 base and J dropped 9 bases, with 9 bases sitting between them. Per the germline V gene, CDR1 is MNHNS and CDR2 is SASEGT. This CDR3 is 12 amino acids long. The CDR3 loop is CASSEEGRSYTF. CDR3 bases: TGTGCCAGCAGTGAAGAAGGCAGAAGCTACACCTTC.